The rows below give T cell receptor beta chains drawn from one sample of a study of blood T cell repertoires in COVID-19. Generated by immunoSEQ multiplex PCR, the TCRdb table keeps only in-frame clones and is missing some. The table has about 250,000 clones, approximately 82% seen once; the top ten hold approximately 5%. Sample: PBMCs or T cells enriched from blood (not recorded which). Receptors originate from a man in his forties or fifties who had been exposed to COVID-19. Each CDR3 is given with its conserved first and last residue. D genes are given only for firm matches. Some rows have no size entry. The others give once, few or many, or a class for an expanded clone.

d_gene	v_gene	abundance	j_gene	CDR3aa	CDR3nt
NA	TRBV30	once	TRBJ2-5	CAALPGEETQYF	TGTGCCGCCTTACCGGGGGAAGAGACCCAGTACTTC
TRBD1	TRBV10-3	NA	TRBJ2-7	CAIRDRGTDEQYF	TGTGCCATCAGAGACAGGGGGACTGACGAGCAGTACTTC
NA	TRBV6-5	NA	TRBJ1-2	CASSGQSNYGYTF	TGTGCCAGCAGCGGACAGTCTAACTATGGCTACACCTTC
TRBD2	TRBV4-1	NA	TRBJ2-2	CASSQVSGRTPGGELFF	TGCGCCAGCAGCCAAGTTAGCGGGAGGACCCCAGGCGGGGAGCTGTTTTTT
TRBD2	TRBV9	NA	TRBJ2-5	CASSPRTSGQETQYF	TGTGCCAGCAGCCCCCGGACTAGCGGACAAGAGACCCAGTACTTC
TRBD1	TRBV7-9	NA	TRBJ2-3	CASSYTLPGQGTQYF	TGTGCCAGCAGCTACACCCTCCCGGGACAGGGGACGCAGTATTTT
NA	TRBV10-3	NA	TRBJ1-1	CAIKVTGNTEAFF	TGTGCCATCAAGGTAACAGGGAACACTGAAGCTTTCTTT
TRBD2	TRBV7-9	NA	TRBJ2-4	CASTRGRGAGDIQYF	TGTGCCAGCACCCGCGGCCGTGGGGCGGGGGACATTCAGTACTTC
NA	TRBV24-1	NA	TRBJ2-3	CATSDFGRPDTQYF	TGTGCCACCAGTGATTTCGGCAGGCCAGATACGCAGTATTTT
NA	TRBV5-4	NA	TRBJ1-1	CASSLYTEAFF	TGTGCCAGCAGCTTGTATACTGAAGCTTTCTTT
TRBD1	TRBV30	NA	TRBJ1-2	CAWSAGQDYGYTF	TGTGCCTGGAGTGCCGGACAGGACTATGGCTACACCTTC
TRBD1	TRBV7-2	NA	TRBJ2-6	CASSFRMTGAGANVLTF	TGTGCCAGCAGCTTTCGTATGACAGGGGCTGGGGCCAACGTCCTGACTTTC
NA	TRBV29-1	NA	TRBJ1-5	CSAGEGGNQPQHF	TGCAGCGCTGGGGAGGGGGGTAATCAGCCCCAGCATTTT
NA	TRBV6-5	few	TRBJ1-5	CASSYSDRNQPQHF	TGTGCCAGCAGTTACAGCGACAGGAATCAGCCCCAGCATTTT
NA	TRBV11-2	NA	TRBJ2-7	CASSLLSYEQYF	TGTGCCAGCAGCTTACTTTCTTACGAGCAGTACTTC
NA	TRBV6-5	NA	TRBJ1-6	CASSTDSHVPLHF	TGTGCCAGCAGTACGGACAGCCACGTGCCCCTCCACTTT
NA	TRBV19	NA	TRBJ1-1	CASSIVRGSTNTEAFF	TGTGCCAGTAGTATAGTCAGGGGATCGACGAACACTGAAGCTTTCTTT
TRBD2	TRBV27	NA	TRBJ2-1	CASSTQLAGGRNEQFF	TGTGCCAGCAGTACTCAGCTAGCGGGAGGGCGAAATGAGCAGTTCTTC